This T cell receptor (beta chain) came from a study of blood T cell repertoires in COVID-19 (dated by TCRdb to 2020 to 2022). Concerning the study at large: Samples from collaborators originated in the United States, Italy and Spain and spanned both the acute and convalescent phases of COVID-19. The prospective study material was composed of cDNA or gDNA derived from T cells, B-cell-depleted T cells, or PBMCs. The samples were drawn from two sources: the first 160 participants of the ongoing ImmuneRACE study, and 1,000 to 1,500 subjects contributed by 6 global collaborators. A freely available public database, intended as a resource for researchers studying the immune response to SARS-CoV-2, is where the repertoires were released. HLA class I and class II types, where available, came from metadata supplied by the sample provider rather than from assay-based typing. Subjects who had been exposed to COVID-19, were actively infected with it, or had recovered from it provided the deeply sampled blood TCRbeta repertoires that made up the dataset. Sample metadata almost always included a de-identified subject ID, COVID-19 status, age in years and sex.

General conclusions and limits of the study: How much clinical and demographic metadata was included differed by source and by participant, and the metadata was provided uncurated.

TCRbeta CDR3 regions were amplified from genomic DNA by means of the immunoSEQ Assay, a bias-controlled multiplex PCR. The published analysis was carried out like this. Within the assay, amplification of reference gene primers was used to estimate how many nucleated cells each sample contained. To quantify the absolute abundance of each unique TCRbeta CDR3 rearrangement, sequence reads were collapsed and filtered. For each sample, productive Simpson clonality was calculated as the square root of Simpson's diversity index over productive rearrangements. TCRdb holds this immuneACCESS table with in-frame rearrangements only. Some clones are missing; in checked studies, unresolved V genes explain under half, and the rest has no known cause. Clonal size and the V and J genes are those of that table, whereas D and trimming came from the DNA. The sample table shows some 150,000 clones, and about 86% are seen once. The ten biggest clones cover about 8% of the sample.

The collaborating institutions used their own protocols to collect whole blood in K2EDTA tubes. For TCRbeta analysis, collaborator samples were shipped as frozen whole blood, as isolated PBMCs, or as DNA extracted from either sample type. A single count supports this clone. The antigen it recognizes is unknown. Per-base qualities were not stored, and no clone one base away is much larger. This clonotype was sampled from a woman aged 55-75 years with active or convalescent COVID-19. Sequencing used peripheral blood.

The CDR3 reads CAWSLPGPGGDIQYF. The nucleotide sequence is given as TGTGCCTGGAGTCTCCCGGGCCCCGGAGGGGACATTCAGTACTTC. This sequence uses TRBV30 and TRBJ2-4; a weak D assignment points to TRBD2 (6 bases agree). V gives up 2 bases and J gives up 8 bases, and the segment between their germline ends measures 19 bases. For CDR1 and CDR2, the germline V gene (reference sequence) lists GTSNPN and SVGIG. The CDR3 sequence holds 15 residues, the cysteine and phenylalanine included. The only DNA kept is the CDR3, 45 bases in frame from the first base. Joined to the reference TRBV30 and TRBJ2-4 proteins, this CDR3 gives the full variable domain: SQTIHQWPATLVQPVGSPLSLECTVEGTSNPNLYWYRQAAGRGLQLLFYSVGIGQISSEVPQNLSASRPQDRQFILSSKKLLLSDSGFYLCAWSLPGPGGDIQYFGAGTRLSVL.